These 8 T cell receptor beta chains were all obtained from the same sample, sequenced in a study of shared clonotypes between healthy human individuals. Sequenced by immunoSEQ multiplex PCR; TCRdb stores in-frame clones only, minus some. This sample has 2 million to 2.5 million clones, with over 85% found just once. Sequenced sample: naive CD4+ T cells from PBMCs. The subset was: CD45RA+ positively selected. The source of these receptors is a man between 18 and 35 years old in good health. Some clones in this sample may be carry-over from other donors' samples.

The chain employs TRBV7-3 and TRBJ2-1; no definite D call. Trimming removed 3 bases from V and 4 bases from J, with 13 bases in between. CDR1 SGHTA and CDR2 FQGTGA come from the germline V gene. This CDR3 has 15 amino acids. The CDR3: CASSFGLNWYNEQFF. In DNA form, the CDR3 reads TGTGCCAGCAGCTTTGGGCTCAATTGGTACAATGAGCAGTTCTTC.

As concerns this clone: Other DNA sequences in the same sample also yield this CDR3. V and J are TRBV29-1 and TRBJ1-1; weak D call: TRBD1 (5 bases). This CDR3 region has 12 residues. The germline gives CDR1 SQVTM, CDR2 ANQGSEA. V gave up 7 bases and J gave up 1 base, with 10 bases separating them. CDR3 region: CSAGTANTEAFF. CDR3 nucleotide sequence: TGCAGCGCCGGGACGGCGAACACTGAAGCTTTCTTT.

The chain links TRBV5-4 to TRBJ1-5; a possible D gene is TRBD1 (5 bases). V lost 4 bases, J lost 0 bases, and 14 bases lay in between. This CDR3 contains 16 residues. Germline loops: CDR1 SGHNT, CDR2 YYREEE (reference sequence). In DNA form, the CDR3 reads TGTGCCAGCAGCCCGAGCCCCCAGGGTAGCAATCAGCCCCAGCATTTT. This codes for CASSPSPQGSNQPQHF.

The chain links TRBV20-1 to TRBJ2-1, with D uncertain. The CDR3 is 10 residues long. Trimming removed 4 bases at V and 9 bases at J, with 7 bases between. CDR1 is DFQATT, CDR2 SNEGSKA, per germline (reference sequence). CDR3 nucleotides: TGCAGTGCTACAGGTCCTGAGCAGTTCTTC. Its translation: CSATGPEQFF.

On this clone itself: This specimen includes other DNA sequences encoding the same CDR3. V is TRBV6-5 and J is TRBJ2-1; TRBD1 matches at 9 bases. V lost 6 bases, J lost 1 base, and 1 base stayed unmatched. This CDR3 spans 14 amino acids. Germline V lookup: CDR1 MNHEY, CDR2 SVGAGI. The CDR3 nucleotides are TGTGCCAGCAGGGGGACAGGGTCCTACAATGAGCAGTTCTTC. Translating it yields CASRGTGSYNEQFF.

This clone came up once. The chain is built from TRBV5-6 and TRBJ2-2; 14 nucleotides line up with TRBD2. The CDR3 consists of 18 residues. In germline, CDR1 is SGHDT, CDR2 YYEEEE. The ends lost 1 base at V and 1 base at J; junction bases unmatched: 3. Here the CDR3 DNA reads TGTGCCAGCAGCTTGCTCGGGACTAGCGGGAGGAACACCGGGGAGCTGTTTTTT. Its protein product is CASSLLGTSGRNTGELFF.

The chain recombines TRBV30 with TRBJ1-2; D uncertain. Deletions cut 0 bases from V and 8 bases from J, with 13 bases between. The germline V gene has CDR1 GTSNPN and CDR2 SVGIG (reference sequence). The CDR3 is 13 residues long. This CDR3 is CAWSVSGTTGYTF. The CDR3 DNA is TGTGCCTGGAGTGTATCAGGCACCACCGGCTACACCTTC.

J is TRBJ2-1 and V is TRBV6-8; D ambiguous. V was shortened by 5 bases and J by 8 bases, with 10 bases between the two germline ends. CDR3 length equals 12 residues. CDR1 MNHGY and CDR2 SAAAGT come from the germline V gene. The CDR3 nucleotides read TGTGCCAGCAGTCGGTTTGTTTATGAGCAGTTCTTC. This gives the protein CASSRFVYEQFF.